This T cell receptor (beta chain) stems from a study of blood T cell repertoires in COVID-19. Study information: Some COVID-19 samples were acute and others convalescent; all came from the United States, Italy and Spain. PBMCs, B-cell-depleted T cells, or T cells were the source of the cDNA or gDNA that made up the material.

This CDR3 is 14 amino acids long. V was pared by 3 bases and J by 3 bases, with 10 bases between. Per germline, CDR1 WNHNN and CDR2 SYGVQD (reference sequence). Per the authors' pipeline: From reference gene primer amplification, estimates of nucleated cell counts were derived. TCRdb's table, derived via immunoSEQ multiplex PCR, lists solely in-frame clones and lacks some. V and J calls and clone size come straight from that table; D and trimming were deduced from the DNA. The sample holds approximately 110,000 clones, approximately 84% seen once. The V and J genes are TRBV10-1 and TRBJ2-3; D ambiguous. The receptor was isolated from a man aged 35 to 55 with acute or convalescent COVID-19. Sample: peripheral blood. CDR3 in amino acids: CASSDARPTDTQYF. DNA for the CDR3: TGCGCCAGCAGTGATGCTAGGCCTACAGATACGCAGTATTTT.